This TCR beta chain was obtained from a study of cytomegalovirus exposure and HLA in healthy donors. General study points: TCR beta chain V- and J-gene trimming was linked, in a later analysis, to a missense variant in DCLRE1C. In vitro confirmation showed three CMV-associated chains to be CMV antigen specific. Cytomegalovirus status, reportedly, was diagnosed with high specificity and sensitivity by the classifier. In a later analysis, a genetic analysis reported fewer productive-TCR N-insertions in an Asian-associated ancestry cluster than the cohort average.

With respect to this clone: Its antigen remains unidentified.

This CDR3 comprises 15 residues. CDR1 and CDR2 (germline): SGHRS, YFSETQ. Trimming stripped 0 bases from V and 3 bases from J, with 10 bases between. The PCR was carried out with 60 Vbeta primers and 13 Jbeta primers. The data were produced by immunoSEQ multiplex PCR, yet TCRdb's version contains in-frame clones alone and is incomplete. Of 120,000 or so clones listed, 55% to 75% were seen once; the top ten hold 1.5% to 2%. Source material: PBMCs. V usage is TRBV5-1 and J usage is TRBJ1-3, with TRBD1 as a possible D gene (5 bases). The sequence was obtained from a man aged 25 to 40 in good health and CMV-seropositive. This chain's CDR3 is CASSLVGGNGNTIYF. CDR3 nucleotide sequence: TGCGCCAGCAGCTTGGTCGGGGGGAATGGAAACACCATATATTTT.